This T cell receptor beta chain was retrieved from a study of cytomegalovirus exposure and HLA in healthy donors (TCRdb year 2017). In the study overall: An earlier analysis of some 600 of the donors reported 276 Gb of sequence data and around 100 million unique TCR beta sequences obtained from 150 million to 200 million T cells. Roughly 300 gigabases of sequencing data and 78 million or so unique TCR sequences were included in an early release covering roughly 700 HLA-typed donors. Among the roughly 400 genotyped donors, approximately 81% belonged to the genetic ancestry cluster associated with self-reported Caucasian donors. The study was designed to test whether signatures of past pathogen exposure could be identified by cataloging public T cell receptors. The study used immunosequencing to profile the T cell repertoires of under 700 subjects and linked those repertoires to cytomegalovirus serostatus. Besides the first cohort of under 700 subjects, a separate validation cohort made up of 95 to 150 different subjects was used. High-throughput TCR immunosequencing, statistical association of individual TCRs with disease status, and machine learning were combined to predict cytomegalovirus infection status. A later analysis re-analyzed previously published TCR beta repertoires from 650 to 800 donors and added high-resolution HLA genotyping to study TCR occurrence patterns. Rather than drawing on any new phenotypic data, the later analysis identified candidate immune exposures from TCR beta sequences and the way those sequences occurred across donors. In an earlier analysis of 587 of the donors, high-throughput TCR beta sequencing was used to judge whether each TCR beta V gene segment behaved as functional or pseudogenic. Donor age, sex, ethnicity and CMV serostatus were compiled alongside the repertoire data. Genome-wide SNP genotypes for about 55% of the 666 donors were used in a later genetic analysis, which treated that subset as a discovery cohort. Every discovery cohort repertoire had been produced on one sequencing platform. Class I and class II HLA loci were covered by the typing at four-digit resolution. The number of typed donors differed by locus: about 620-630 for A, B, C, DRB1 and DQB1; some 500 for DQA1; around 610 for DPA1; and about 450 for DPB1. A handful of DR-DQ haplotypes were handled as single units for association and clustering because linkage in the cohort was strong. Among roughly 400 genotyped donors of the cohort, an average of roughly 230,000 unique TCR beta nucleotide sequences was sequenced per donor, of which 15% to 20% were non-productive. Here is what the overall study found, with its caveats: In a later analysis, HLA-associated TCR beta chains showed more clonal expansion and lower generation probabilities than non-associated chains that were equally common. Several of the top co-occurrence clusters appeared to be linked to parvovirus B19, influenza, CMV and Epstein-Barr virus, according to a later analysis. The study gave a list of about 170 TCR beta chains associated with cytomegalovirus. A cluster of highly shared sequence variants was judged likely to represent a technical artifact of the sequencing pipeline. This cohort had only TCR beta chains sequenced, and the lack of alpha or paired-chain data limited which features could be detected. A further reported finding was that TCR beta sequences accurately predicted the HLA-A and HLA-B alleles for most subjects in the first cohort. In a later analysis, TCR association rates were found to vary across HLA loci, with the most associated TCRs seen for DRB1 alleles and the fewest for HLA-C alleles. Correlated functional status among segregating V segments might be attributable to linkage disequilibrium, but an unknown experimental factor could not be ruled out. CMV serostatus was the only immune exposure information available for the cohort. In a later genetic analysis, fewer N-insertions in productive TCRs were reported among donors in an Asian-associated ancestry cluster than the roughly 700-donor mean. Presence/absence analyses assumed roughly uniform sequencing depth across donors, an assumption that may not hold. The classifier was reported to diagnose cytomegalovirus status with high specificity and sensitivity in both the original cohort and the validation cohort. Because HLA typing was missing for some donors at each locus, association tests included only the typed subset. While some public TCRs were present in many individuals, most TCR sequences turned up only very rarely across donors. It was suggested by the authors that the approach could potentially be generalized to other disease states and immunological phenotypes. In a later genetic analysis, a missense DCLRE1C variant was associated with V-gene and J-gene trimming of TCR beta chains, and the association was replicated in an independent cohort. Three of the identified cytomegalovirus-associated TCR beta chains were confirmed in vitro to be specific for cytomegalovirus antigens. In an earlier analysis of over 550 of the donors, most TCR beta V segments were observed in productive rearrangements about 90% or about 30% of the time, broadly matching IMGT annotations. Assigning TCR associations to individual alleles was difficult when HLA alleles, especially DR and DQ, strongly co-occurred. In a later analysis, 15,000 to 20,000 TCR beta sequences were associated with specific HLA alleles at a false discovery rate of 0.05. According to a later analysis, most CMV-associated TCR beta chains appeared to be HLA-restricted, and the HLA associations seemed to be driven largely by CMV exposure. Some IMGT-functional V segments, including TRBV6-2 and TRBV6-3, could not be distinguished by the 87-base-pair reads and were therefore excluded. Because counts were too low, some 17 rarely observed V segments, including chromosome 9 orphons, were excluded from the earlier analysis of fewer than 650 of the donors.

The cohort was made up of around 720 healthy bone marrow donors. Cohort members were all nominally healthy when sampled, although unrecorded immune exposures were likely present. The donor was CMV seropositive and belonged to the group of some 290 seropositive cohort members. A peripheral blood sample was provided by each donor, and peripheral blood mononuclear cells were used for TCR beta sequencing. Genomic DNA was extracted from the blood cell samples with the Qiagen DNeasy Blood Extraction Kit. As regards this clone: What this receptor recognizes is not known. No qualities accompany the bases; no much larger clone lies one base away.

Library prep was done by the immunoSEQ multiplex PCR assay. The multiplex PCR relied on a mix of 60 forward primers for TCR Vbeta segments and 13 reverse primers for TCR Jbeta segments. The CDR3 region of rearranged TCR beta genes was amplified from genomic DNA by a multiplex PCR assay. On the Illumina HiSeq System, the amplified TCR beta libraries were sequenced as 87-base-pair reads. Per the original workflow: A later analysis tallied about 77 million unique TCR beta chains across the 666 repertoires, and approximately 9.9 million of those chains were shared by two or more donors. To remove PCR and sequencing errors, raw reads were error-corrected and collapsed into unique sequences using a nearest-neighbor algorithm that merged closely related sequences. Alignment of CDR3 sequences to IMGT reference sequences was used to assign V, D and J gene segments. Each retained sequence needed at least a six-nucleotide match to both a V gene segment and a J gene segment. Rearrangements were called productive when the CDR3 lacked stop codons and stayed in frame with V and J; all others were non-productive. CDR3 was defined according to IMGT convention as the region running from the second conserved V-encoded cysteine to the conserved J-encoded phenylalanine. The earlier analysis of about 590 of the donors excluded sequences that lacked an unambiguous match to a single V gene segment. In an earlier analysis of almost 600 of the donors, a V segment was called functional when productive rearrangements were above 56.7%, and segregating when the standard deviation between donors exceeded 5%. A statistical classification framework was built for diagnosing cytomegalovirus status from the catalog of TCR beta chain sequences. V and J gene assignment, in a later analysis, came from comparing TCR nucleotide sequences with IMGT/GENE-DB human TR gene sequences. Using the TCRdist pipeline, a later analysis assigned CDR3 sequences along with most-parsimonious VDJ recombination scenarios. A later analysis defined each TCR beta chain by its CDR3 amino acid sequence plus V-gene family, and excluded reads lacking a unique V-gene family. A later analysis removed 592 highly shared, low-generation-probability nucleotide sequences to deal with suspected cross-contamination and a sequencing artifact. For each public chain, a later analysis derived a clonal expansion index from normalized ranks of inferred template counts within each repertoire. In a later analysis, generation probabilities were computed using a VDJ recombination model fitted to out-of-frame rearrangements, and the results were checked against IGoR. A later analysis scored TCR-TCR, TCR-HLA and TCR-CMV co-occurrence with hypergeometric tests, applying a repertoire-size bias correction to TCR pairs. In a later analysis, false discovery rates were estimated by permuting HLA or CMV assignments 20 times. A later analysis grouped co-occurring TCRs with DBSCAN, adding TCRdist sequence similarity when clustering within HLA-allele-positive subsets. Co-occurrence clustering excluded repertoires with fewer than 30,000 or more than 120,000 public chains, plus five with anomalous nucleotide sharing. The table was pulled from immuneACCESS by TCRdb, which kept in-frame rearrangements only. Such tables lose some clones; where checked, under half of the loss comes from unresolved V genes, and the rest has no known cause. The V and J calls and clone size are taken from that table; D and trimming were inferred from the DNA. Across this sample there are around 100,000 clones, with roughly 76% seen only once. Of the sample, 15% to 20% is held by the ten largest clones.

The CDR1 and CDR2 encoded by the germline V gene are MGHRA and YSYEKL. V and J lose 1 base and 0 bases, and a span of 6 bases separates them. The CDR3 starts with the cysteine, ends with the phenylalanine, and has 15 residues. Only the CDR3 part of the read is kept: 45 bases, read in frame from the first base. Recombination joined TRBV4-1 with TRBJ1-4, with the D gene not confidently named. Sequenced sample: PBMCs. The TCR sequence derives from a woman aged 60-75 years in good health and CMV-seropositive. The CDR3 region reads CASSQAGTTNEKLFF. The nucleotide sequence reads TGCGCCAGCAGCCAAGCCGGGACAACTAATGAAAAACTGTTTTTT.